Below, 14 T cell receptor beta chains from the same sample are listed, as sequenced in a study of blood T cell repertoires in COVID-19. Sequencing was performed with immunoSEQ multiplex PCR; in TCRdb, only in-frame clones are kept and a portion is missing. This table has around 200,000 clones, around 86% appearing once. The sample comprised PBMCs or T cells enriched from blood (not recorded which). These receptors were obtained from a man aged 35-49 years with acute COVID-19.

This chain connects TRBV24-1 to TRBJ2-1; TRBD2 matches at 8 bases. This CDR3 is built from 14 residues. With V trimmed by 4 bases and J by 8 bases, 6 bases remained unmatched. The germline CDR1 and CDR2 sequences are KGHDR and SFDVKD. The CDR3 DNA sequence: TGTGCCACCAGTGACCCCGGGACTAGGTATGAGCAGTTCTTC. This gives the protein CATSDPGTRYEQFF.

The sample holds a few counts of this clone. The chain employs TRBV28 and TRBJ1-2; D uncertain. Looked up from germline, CDR1 is MDHEN and CDR2 is SYDVKM. With 5 bases removed from V and 9 bases from J, the gap between germline ends came to 10 bases. The CDR3 sequence is 11 residues long. CDR3 DNA: TGTGCCAGCAGTCTTCAACTGAGCTACACCTTC. The encoded protein is CASSLQLSYTF.

This sequence joins TRBV5-1 and TRBJ2-3; the match to TRBD1 covers 7 bases. CDR3 length: 16 amino acids. Looked up from germline, CDR1 is SGHRS and CDR2 is YFSETQ. The V gene end was trimmed by 5 bases and the J gene end by 0 bases; junction bases not matched to a gene: 9. The CDR3 DNA is TGCGCCAGCAGTTGGACAGGACCGAGGAGCACAGATACGCAGTATTTT. Translation gives CASSWTGPRSTDTQYF. The full variable domain, in which reference TRBV5-1 and TRBJ2-3 provide the parts outside the CDR3, is KAGVTQTPRYLIKTRGQQVTLSCSPISGHRSVSWYQQTPGQGLQFLFEYFSETQRNKGNFPGRFSGRQFSNSRSEMNVSTLELGDSALYLCASSWTGPRSTDTQYFGPGTRLTVL.

In DNA, the CDR3 is TGTGCCAGCAGTTCGTACCTCCTAGCGGGACAAGCCAAAAACATTCAGTACTTC. The encoded protein is CASSSYLLAGQAKNIQYF. The chain joins TRBV28 to TRBJ2-4, with TRBD2 matching over 9 bases. CDR1 MDHEN and CDR2 SYDVKM come from the germline V gene. After removal of 4 bases from V and 0 bases from J, the junction contained 10 bases not matched to a gene. The CDR3 is made up of 18 amino acids.

This chain uses TRBV27 with TRBJ1-5; possible D gene TRBD1, 5 bases. The CDR3 contains 15 residues. Germline V gene lookup returns CDR1 MNHEY and CDR2 SMNVEV (reference sequence). V dropped 4 bases and J dropped 7 bases, with 17 bases sitting between them. The CDR3 is CASSSRQGIKQPQHF. The CDR3 DNA sequence: TGTGCCAGCAGTTCGCGCCAGGGAATTAAGCAGCCCCAGCATTTT.

This sequence joins TRBV7-9 and TRBJ1-1; D perhaps matches TRBD1 (5 bases). Germline CDR1 is SEHNR and CDR2 is FQNEAQ (reference sequence). The CDR3 is 13 amino acids. The ends were cut back, 5 bases at V and 7 bases at J, with 14 bases in the middle. The CDR3 DNA reads as TGTGCCAGCAGCCCCCGGGGGGTCGGTGAAGCTTTCTTT. It encodes CASSPRGVGEAFF.

The chain recombines TRBV5-1 with TRBJ2-5; 10 bases are shared with TRBD2. The germline V gene has CDR1 SGHRS and CDR2 YFSETQ. The ends lost 3 bases at V and 3 bases at J; junction bases unmatched: 11. CDR3 length: 17 residues. CDR3 loop: CASSYGRTSGWEETQYF. In DNA form, the CDR3 reads TGCGCCAGCAGCTACGGAAGGACTAGCGGTTGGGAAGAGACCCAGTACTTC.

V is TRBV2 and J is TRBJ1-2; TRBD1 might be the D (5 bases). The germline V gene encodes CDR1 SNHLY and CDR2 FYNNEI. The CDR3 contains 15 residues. V dropped 5 bases and J dropped 4 bases, with 17 bases sitting between them. For the CDR3, the DNA is TGTGCCAGCAGTAAACCAGGGATACCATCCTATGGCTACACCTTC. Translation: CASSKPGIPSYGYTF. Full variable domain (missing parts from reference TRBV2 and TRBJ1-2): EPEVTQTPSHQVTQMGQEVILRCVPISNHLYFYWYRQILGQKVEFLVSFYNNEISEKSEIFDDQFSVERPDGSNFTLKIRSTKLEDSAMYFCASSKPGIPSYGYTFGSGTRLTVV.

This chain connects TRBV5-1 to TRBJ2-5; D uncertain. Trimming removed 4 bases from V and 2 bases from J, with 15 bases in between. CDR1 is SGHRS, CDR2 YFSETQ, per germline. The CDR3 is made up of 15 amino acids. The CDR3 loop is CASSLGSLIQETQYF. CDR3 nucleotides: TGCGCCAGCAGCCTGGGATCACTGATACAAGAGACCCAGTACTTC. Based on the CDR3 plus reference TRBV5-1 and TRBJ2-5, the full variable domain is KAGVTQTPRYLIKTRGQQVTLSCSPISGHRSVSWYQQTPGQGLQFLFEYFSETQRNKGNFPGRFSGRQFSNSRSEMNVSTLELGDSALYLCASSLGSLIQETQYFGPGTRLLVL.

This chain uses TRBV4-1 with TRBJ2-2, with D unclear. The CDR3 has 17 amino acids. Trimming pared 1 base from V and 1 base from J, leaving 13 bases between. The germline V gene encodes CDR1 MGHRA and CDR2 YSYEKL. The CDR3 here is CASSQVREILNTGELFF. The CDR3 nucleotides are TGCGCCAGCAGCCAAGTACGCGAGATCCTGAACACCGGGGAGCTGTTTTTT.

The chain uses TRBV27 and TRBJ2-2; 7 nucleotides line up with TRBD2. Germline V gives CDR1 MNHEY, CDR2 SMNVEV (reference sequence). Trimming removed 7 bases from V and 5 bases from J; junction bases left unmatched: 7. This CDR3 comprises 14 residues. CDR3 in DNA: TGTGCCAGCACTGGGGGGGGAAGAACCGGGGAGCTGTTTTTT. This sequence encodes CASTGGGRTGELFF.

The V call is TRBV18, the J call TRBJ2-5; 11 nucleotides line up with TRBD2. The trim removed 2 bases at V and 2 bases at J, leaving 1 base unmatched. The length of the CDR3 is 15 residues. Germline lookup yields CDR1 KGHSH and CDR2 LQKENI. The CDR3 DNA reads as TGTGCCAGCTCACCAGGGACTAGCGGACAAGAGACCCAGTACTTC. It is translated as CASSPGTSGQETQYF.

The chain joins TRBV7-9 to TRBJ2-1, with 11 bases that match TRBD2. Germline lookup yields CDR1 SEHNR and CDR2 FQNEAQ (reference sequence). The CDR3 runs to 15 residues. Germline trimming cut 3 bases from V and 5 bases from J; bases unmatched to any gene: 3. The CDR3, as DNA: TGTGCCAGCAGCTTGGCGACTAGCGGGAACAATGAGCAGTTCTTC. Translating it yields CASSLATSGNNEQFF. The variable domain in full, completed from reference TRBV7-9 and TRBJ2-1, reads DTGVSQNPRHKITKRGQNVTFRCDPISEHNRLYWYRQTLGQGPEFLTYFQNEAQLEKSRLLSDRFSAERPKGSFSTLEIQRTEQGDSAMYLCASSLATSGNNEQFFGPGTRLTVL.

V gene TRBV5-6 combines with J gene TRBJ1-1; D remains unclear. V lost 4 bases to trimming and J lost 6 bases, with 10 bases between them. The length of the CDR3 is 12 residues. CDR1 SGHDT and CDR2 YYEEEE come from the germline V gene. The CDR3 sequence: CASSRSTAEAFF. For the CDR3, the DNA is TGTGCCAGCAGCCGTTCTACCGCTGAAGCTTTCTTT.